A single sample is the source of the 21 T cell receptor beta chains below, sequenced in a study of blood T cell repertoires in COVID-19. TCRdb's copy holds only in-frame clones and misses some; the assay was immunoSEQ multiplex PCR. Of some 190,000 clones listed, approximately 85% are singletons. Sequenced sample: peripheral blood. Receptor source: a woman in her 70s with active or convalescent COVID-19.

V and J are TRBV6-4 and TRBJ1-6; 10 bases are shared with TRBD1. The CDR3 sequence is 19 residues long. CDR1 and CDR2 from the germline V gene are MRHNA and SNTAGT. V lost 4 bases to trimming and J lost 9 bases; unmatched junction nucleotides: 18. CDR3 nucleotides: TGTGCCAGCAGTGCAAAGACCCGGGACAGGGGCCATCAGGGTTCACCCCTCCACTTT. Translating it yields CASSAKTRDRGHQGSPLHF.

V gene TRBV19 combines with J gene TRBJ1-1; the match to TRBD1 covers 8 bases. The CDR3 runs to 14 residues. The junction had 10 bases not matched to a gene; V was cut back by 8 bases and J by 5 bases. The V gene's germline CDR1 is LNHDA and CDR2 SQIVND (reference sequence). The CDR3 region is CASRTGMAGTEAFF. DNA of the CDR3: TGTGCCAGTCGGACAGGGATGGCGGGGACTGAAGCTTTCTTT.

V is TRBV29-1 and J is TRBJ2-7, with D hard to call. The CDR3 loop spans 12 amino acids. CDR1 is SQVTM, CDR2 ANQGSEA, per germline. V dropped 5 bases and J dropped 3 bases, with 11 bases sitting between them. The CDR3: CSVLVSVYEQYF. The CDR3 nucleotides are TGCAGCGTTCTGGTGAGCGTCTACGAGCAGTACTTC.

The V and J genes are TRBV19 and TRBJ2-1, with 7 bases aligning to TRBD2. The V gene's germline CDR1 is LNHDA and CDR2 SQIVND (reference sequence). The V and J ends lost 5 bases and 6 bases, in that order; junction bases with no gene match: 10. The CDR3 consists of 15 residues. The CDR3 is CASSLLLARSNEQFF. The CDR3, as DNA: TGTGCCAGTAGTCTCTTACTAGCGCGGAGCAATGAGCAGTTCTTC.

In its sample, this clone was seen once. This chain joins TRBV5-3 and TRBJ1-6; 10 bases match TRBD1. TRBV5-3 is placed among ORFs of uncertain function. After removal of 3 bases from V and 6 bases from J, the junction contained 6 bases not matched to a gene. CDR3 length: 16 amino acids. Here the CDR3 DNA reads TGTGCCAGAAGCTCGGGACAGGGGTATCGTAATTCACCCCTCCACTTT. It encodes CARSSGQGYRNSPLHF.

V gene TRBV29-1 combines with J gene TRBJ1-1; 9 positions match TRBD1. Germline V gene data show CDR1 as SQVTM and CDR2 as ANQGSEA. The CDR3 has 12 residues. As DNA, the CDR3 is TGCAGGCCGGGACAGGGTGCCACTGAAGCTTTCTTT. Protein product: CRPGQGATEAFF.

This rearrangement joins TRBV11-2 to TRBJ2-7; 8 nucleotides agree with TRBD2. The germline CDR1 and CDR2 sequences are SGHAT and FQNNGV. J was trimmed by 3 bases and V by 1 base; bases with no gene match: 17. The CDR3 covers 19 residues. The CDR3, as DNA: TGTGCCAGCAGCTTAGGATGGGGGGGATCCGCGGGAGGAGGCTACGAGCAGTACTTC. As protein: CASSLGWGGSAGGGYEQYF. The entire variable domain, with the rest obtained from reference TRBV11-2 and TRBJ2-7, is as follows: EAGVAQSPRYKIIEKRQSVAFWCNPISGHATLYWYQQILGQGPKLLIQFQNNGVVDDSQLPKDRFSAERLKGVDSTLKIQPAKLEDSAVYLCASSLGWGGSAGGGYEQYFGPGTRLTVT.

This chain uses TRBV4-1 with TRBJ2-7; TRBD2 is a possible D gene (6 bases). CDR1 MGHRA and CDR2 YSYEKL come from the germline V gene. The CDR3 length is 16 residues. Trimming pared 4 bases from V and 2 bases from J, leaving 18 bases between. The CDR3 nucleotides are TGCGCCAGCAGCCCAGTTATCTCAGCGGGTACCTACGAGCAGTACTTC. Its translation: CASSPVISAGTYEQYF.

V usage is TRBV4-1 and J usage is TRBJ2-7; tentatively, D is TRBD1 (5 bases). The CDR3 is 14 amino acids. The germline gives CDR1 MGHRA, CDR2 YSYEKL. Trimming left V 1 base short and J 3 bases short, with 10 bases between. The CDR3 DNA is TGCGCCAGCAGCCAAGTGGGGCAGCTCTACGAGCAGTACTTC. This codes for CASSQVGQLYEQYF.

The chain recombines TRBV7-9 with TRBJ1-2; the D gene is possibly TRBD1 (6 bases). Trimming removed 1 base at V and 7 bases at J, with 10 bases between. The CDR3 sequence is 13 residues long. Germline CDR1 and CDR2: SEHNR and FQNEAQ (reference sequence). The CDR3: CASSLDRARGYTF. The DNA for the CDR3 is TGTGCCAGCAGCTTAGACAGGGCTCGTGGCTACACCTTC.

The CDR3 loop reads CASSLLAGTGELFF. As DNA, the CDR3 is TGTGCCAGCAGTCTGCTAGCGGGCACCGGGGAGCTGTTTTTT. The rearrangement joins TRBV7-9 to TRBJ2-2, with 8 positions matching TRBD2. There are 14 residues in the CDR3. Germline CDR1 is SEHNR and CDR2 is FQNEAQ (reference sequence). V shed 6 bases and J 4 bases; nucleotides not matched to a gene: 4.

This chain connects TRBV7-2 to TRBJ2-7, with a weak D call TRBD2 (5 bases). The germline V and J ends were trimmed by 6 bases and 3 bases, with 12 bases remaining between them. CDR3 length: 13 amino acids. Germline V gives CDR1 SGHTA, CDR2 FQGNSA. CDR3 nucleotides: TGTGCCAGCAGTTATACTAGAAGCTACGAGCAGTACTTC. It codes for CASSYTRSYEQYF.

This clone was observed a handful of times. The chain combines TRBV5-8 with TRBJ1-4; no clear D. The germline V and J ends were trimmed by 1 base and 8 bases, with 6 bases remaining between them. CDR1 and CDR2 from the germline V gene are SGHTS and YDEGEE. The CDR3 covers 12 residues. The CDR3 loop reads CASSLIAEKLFF. The DNA for the CDR3 is TGTGCCAGCAGCTTGATAGCAGAAAAACTGTTTTTT.

This chain links TRBV5-1 with TRBJ1-6, with 10 bases fitting TRBD1. Germline V gene lookup returns CDR1 SGHRS and CDR2 YFSETQ. V gave up 0 bases and J gave up 13 bases; unmatched junction bases: 4. The CDR3 is 14 residues long. The CDR3 reads CASSLGTGGFPLHF. The CDR3, as DNA: TGCGCCAGCAGCTTGGGGACAGGGGGTTTTCCCCTCCACTTT.

The gene calls are TRBV2 and TRBJ2-6; D is ambiguous. There are 14 residues in the CDR3. The germline V and J ends were trimmed by 6 bases and 0 bases, with 6 bases remaining between them. The germline V gene has CDR1 SNHLY and CDR2 FYNNEI. DNA for the CDR3: TGTGCCAGCAGGGAGTCCTCTGGGGCCAACGTCCTGACTTTC. This translates into CASRESSGANVLTF.

The chain uses TRBV7-9 and TRBJ1-5; 9 bases are a match to TRBD1. CDR3 length: 14 amino acids. After removal of 0 bases from V and 12 bases from J, the junction contained 6 bases not matched to a gene. From germline, CDR1 is SEHNR and CDR2 FQNEAQ (reference sequence). The chain's CDR3 is CASSLAGQGQDQHF. DNA for the CDR3: TGTGCCAGCAGCTTAGCGGGACAGGGCCAGGACCAGCATTTT.

CDR3 sequence reads: CASSLWGLLSSYNEQFF. The CDR3 DNA reads as TGTGCCAGCAGTTTATGGGGACTACTGAGCTCCTACAATGAGCAGTTCTTC. The chain joins TRBV27 to TRBJ2-1; 7 bases align to TRBD2. This CDR3 is 17 amino acids long. Germline assignment: CDR1 MNHEY and CDR2 SMNVEV (reference sequence). V was pared by 1 base and J by 0 bases, with 6 bases of the junction left unmatched.

The sample holds a few counts of this clone. V usage is TRBV29-1 and J usage is TRBJ1-3; perhaps TRBD1 as D (6 bases). Trimming removed 4 bases from V and 0 bases from J, with 13 bases in between. The CDR3 is made up of 15 amino acids. Germline assignment: CDR1 SQVTM and CDR2 ANQGSEA. CDR3 sequence reads: CSVAFTGNSGNTIYF. The CDR3, as DNA: TGCAGCGTTGCTTTCACAGGGAACTCTGGAAACACCATATATTTT.

The gene calls are TRBV5-1 and TRBJ1-1; D is uncertain. CDR1 SGHRS and CDR2 YFSETQ come from the germline V gene. The CDR3 is 13 residues long. Deletions cut 0 bases from V and 1 base from J, with 4 bases between. The chain's CDR3 is CASSLAGNTEAFF. The CDR3 nucleotides read TGCGCCAGCAGCTTGGCAGGGAACACTGAAGCTTTCTTT.

This chain links TRBV6-5 with TRBJ2-7; TRBD1 is a possible D gene (5 bases). Germline V gene lookup returns CDR1 MNHEY and CDR2 SVGAGI. V was pared by 3 bases and J by 2 bases, with 17 bases between. The CDR3 length is 16 residues. The CDR3 loop reads CASSYSIRQSTYEQYF. The CDR3 DNA reads TGTGCCAGCAGTTATTCGATTAGACAGTCCACCTACGAGCAGTACTTC.

The chain uses TRBV28 and TRBJ2-7, with TRBD2 matching 7 bases. The V gene's germline CDR1 is MDHEN and CDR2 SYDVKM. Germline trimming cut 7 bases from V and 3 bases from J; bases unmatched to any gene: 6. The CDR3 is 13 amino acids. The CDR3 DNA is TGTGCCAGCACCCGGGACTACAACTACGAGCAGTACTTC. It encodes CASTRDYNYEQYF.